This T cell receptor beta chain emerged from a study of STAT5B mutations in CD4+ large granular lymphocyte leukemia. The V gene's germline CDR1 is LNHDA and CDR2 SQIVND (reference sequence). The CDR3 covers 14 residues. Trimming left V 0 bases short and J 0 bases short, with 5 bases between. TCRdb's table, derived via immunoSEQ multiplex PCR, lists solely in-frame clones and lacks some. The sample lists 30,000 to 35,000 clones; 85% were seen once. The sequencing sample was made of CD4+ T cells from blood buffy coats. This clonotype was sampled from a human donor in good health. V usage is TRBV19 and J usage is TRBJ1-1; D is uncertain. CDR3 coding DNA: TGTGCCAGTAGTATAGACAGAGTGAACACTGAAGCTTTCTTT. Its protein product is CASSIDRVNTEAFF.